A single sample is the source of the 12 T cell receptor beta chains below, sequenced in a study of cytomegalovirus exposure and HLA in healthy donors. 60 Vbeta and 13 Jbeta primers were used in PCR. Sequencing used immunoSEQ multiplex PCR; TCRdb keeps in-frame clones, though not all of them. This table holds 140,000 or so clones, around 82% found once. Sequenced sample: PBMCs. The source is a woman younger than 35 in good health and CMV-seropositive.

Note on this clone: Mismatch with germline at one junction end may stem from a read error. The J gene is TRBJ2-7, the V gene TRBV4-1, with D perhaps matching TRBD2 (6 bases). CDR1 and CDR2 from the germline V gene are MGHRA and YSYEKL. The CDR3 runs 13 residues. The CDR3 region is CASSQQGLAGRHF. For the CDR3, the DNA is TGCGCCAGCAGCCAACAGGGTCTGGCAGGGAGGCACTTC.

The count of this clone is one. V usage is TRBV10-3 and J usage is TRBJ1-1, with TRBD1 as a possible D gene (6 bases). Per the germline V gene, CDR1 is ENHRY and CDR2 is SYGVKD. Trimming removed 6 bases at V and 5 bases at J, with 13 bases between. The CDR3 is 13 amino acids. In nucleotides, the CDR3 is TGTGCCATCAGACCACCACAGGGTACTGAAGCTTTCTTT. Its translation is CAIRPPQGTEAFF.

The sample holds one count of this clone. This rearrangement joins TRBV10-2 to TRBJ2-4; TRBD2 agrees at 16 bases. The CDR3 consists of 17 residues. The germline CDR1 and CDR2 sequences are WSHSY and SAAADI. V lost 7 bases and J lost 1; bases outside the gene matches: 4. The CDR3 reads CASKGTSGGAAKNIQYF. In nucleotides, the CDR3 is TGCGCCAGCAAAGGGACTAGCGGGGGGGCGGCCAAAAACATTCAGTACTTC.

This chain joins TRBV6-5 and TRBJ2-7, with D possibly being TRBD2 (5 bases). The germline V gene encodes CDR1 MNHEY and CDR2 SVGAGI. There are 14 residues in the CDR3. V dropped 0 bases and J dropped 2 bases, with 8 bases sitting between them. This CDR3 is CASSYSRVTYEQYF. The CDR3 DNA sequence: TGTGCCAGCAGTTACTCGCGGGTAACCTACGAGCAGTACTTC.

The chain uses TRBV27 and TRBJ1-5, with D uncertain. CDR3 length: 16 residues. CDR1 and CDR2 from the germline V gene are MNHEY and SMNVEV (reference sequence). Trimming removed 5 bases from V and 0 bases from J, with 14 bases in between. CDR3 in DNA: TGTGCCAGCAGTCCGGGAGGCGGATATAGCAATCAGCCCCAGCATTTT. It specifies CASSPGGGYSNQPQHF.

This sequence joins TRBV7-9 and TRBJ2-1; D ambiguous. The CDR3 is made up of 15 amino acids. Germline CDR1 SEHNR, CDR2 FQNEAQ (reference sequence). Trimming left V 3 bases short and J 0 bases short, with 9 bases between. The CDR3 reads CASSFDISSYNEQFF. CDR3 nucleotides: TGTGCCAGCAGCTTTGACATAAGCTCCTACAATGAGCAGTTCTTC.

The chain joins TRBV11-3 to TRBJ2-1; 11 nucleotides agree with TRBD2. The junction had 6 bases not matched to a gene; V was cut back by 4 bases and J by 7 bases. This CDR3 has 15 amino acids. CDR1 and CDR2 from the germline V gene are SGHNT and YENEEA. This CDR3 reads CASSSLAGGMNEQFF. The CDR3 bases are TGTGCCAGCAGCTCTCTAGCGGGGGGCATGAATGAGCAGTTCTTC.

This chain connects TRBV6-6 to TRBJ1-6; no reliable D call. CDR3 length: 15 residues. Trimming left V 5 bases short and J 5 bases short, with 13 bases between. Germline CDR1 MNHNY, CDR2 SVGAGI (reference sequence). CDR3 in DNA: TGTGCCAGCAGTCCCGTCGCGGGAGATAATTCACCCCTCCACTTT. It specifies CASSPVAGDNSPLHF.

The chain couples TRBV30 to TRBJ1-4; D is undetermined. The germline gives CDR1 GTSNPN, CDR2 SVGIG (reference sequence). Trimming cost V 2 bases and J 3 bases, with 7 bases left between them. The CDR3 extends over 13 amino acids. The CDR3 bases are TGTGCCTGGAGTCAGGAGGCTAATGAAAAACTGTTTTTT. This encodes CAWSQEANEKLFF. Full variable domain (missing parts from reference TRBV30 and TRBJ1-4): SQTIHQWPATLVQPVGSPLSLECTVEGTSNPNLYWYRQAAGRGLQLLFYSVGIGQISSEVPQNLSASRPQDRQFILSSKKLLLSDSGFYLCAWSQEANEKLFFGSGTQLSVL.

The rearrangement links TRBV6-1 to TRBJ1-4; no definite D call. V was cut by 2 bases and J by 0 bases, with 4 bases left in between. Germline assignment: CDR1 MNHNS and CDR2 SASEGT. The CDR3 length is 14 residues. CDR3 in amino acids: CASSERATNEKLFF. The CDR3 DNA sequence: TGTGCCAGCAGTGAACGAGCAACTAATGAAAAACTGTTTTTT.

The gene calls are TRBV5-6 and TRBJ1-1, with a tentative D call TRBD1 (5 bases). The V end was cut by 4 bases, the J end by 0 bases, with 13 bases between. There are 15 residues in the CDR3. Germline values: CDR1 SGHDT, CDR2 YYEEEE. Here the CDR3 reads CASSPRVGMNTEAFF. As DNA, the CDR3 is TGTGCCAGCAGCCCCAGGGTAGGAATGAACACTGAAGCTTTCTTT. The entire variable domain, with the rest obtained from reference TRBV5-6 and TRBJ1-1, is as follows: DAGVTQSPTHLIKTRGQQVTLRCSPKSGHDTVSWYQQALGQGPQFIFQYYEEEERQRGNFPDRFSGHQFPNYSSELNVNALLLGDSALYLCASSPRVGMNTEAFFGQGTRLTVV.

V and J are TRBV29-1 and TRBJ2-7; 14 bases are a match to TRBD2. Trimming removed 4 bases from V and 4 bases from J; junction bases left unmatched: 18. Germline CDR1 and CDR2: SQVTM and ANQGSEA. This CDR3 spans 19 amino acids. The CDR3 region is CSVVGVGTATSGGEYEQYF. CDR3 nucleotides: TGCAGCGTTGTCGGGGTCGGGACAGCGACTAGCGGGGGGGAGTACGAGCAGTACTTC.